A selection of T cell receptor beta chains follows, all from one sample in a study of blood T cells in healthy people across ages. TCRdb re-called the 5' RACE reads with MiXCR, one entry per CDR3 protein. The data show approximately 680,000 distinct CDR3 sequences, about 32% seen once. The sequenced sample was blood. The source is a woman of 80 years or more in good health. Each CDR3 is given without its conserved first and last residue.

len	j_gene	v_gene	CDR3aa
13	TRBJ2-7	TRBV4-1	ASSQAWGGIDEQY
16	TRBJ1-2	TRBV6-1	ASSEVRDRVGSSNGYT
12	TRBJ1-4	TRBV18	AGSPLFTNEKLF
10	TRBJ2-1	TRBV5-1	ASSLALNEQF
14	TRBJ2-4	TRBV7-8	ASSLPGLAGRNIQY
13	TRBJ2-7	TRBV4-1	ASSQDRGRAYEQY
12	TRBJ1-4	TRBV5-1	ASSPGSYNEKLF
13	TRBJ2-5	TRBV5-1	ASSGLPKLGNGQY
12	TRBJ1-1	TRBV7-2	ASSLQELNTEAF
13	TRBJ2-1	TRBV3-1	ASSHTGQPSNEQF
14	TRBJ2-3	TRBV7-2	ASSLGSGARADTQY
10	TRBJ2-3	TRBV12-3/TRBV12-4	ASSSPTLTQY
14	TRBJ2-3	TRBV27	ASSWASGVSTDTQY
12	TRBJ2-7	TRBV20-1	SARRGQGSYEQY
12	TRBJ2-7	TRBV6-1	ASSRTGGLYEQY
14	TRBJ2-3	TRBV30	AWIKGRTESTDTQY
12	TRBJ1-2	TRBV7-2	ASSLGRLNYGYT
13	TRBJ2-6	TRBV3-1	ASSLYYRGSNVPT
12	TRBJ2-5	TRBV11-1	ASSFSTGQETQY
14	TRBJ2-1	TRBV7-9	ASSTSTGGSYNEQF
13	TRBJ1-5	TRBV6-6	ASNQGAKSNQPQH
10	TRBJ2-5	TRBV30	AWTGMGETQY
12	TRBJ1-1	TRBV18	ASSPPTRNTEAF
14	TRBJ2-1	TRBV29-1	SVEGQEGVGYNEQF
12	TRBJ1-5	TRBV3-1	ASSRRISNQPQH
12	TRBJ2-7	TRBV7-9	ASSPLSGGDEQY
10	TRBJ1-2	TRBV28	ASKAGREGYT
11	TRBJ2-1	TRBV20-1	SAPADRGNEQF
13	TRBJ2-5	TRBV5-1	ASSQLGRGGETQY
10	TRBJ1-2	TRBV7-9	ASSGRSYGYT
12	TRBJ2-1	TRBV10-3	AISESRDVNEQF
12	TRBJ1-2	TRBV6-6	ASSYPDLGYGYT
11	TRBJ1-1	TRBV7-9	ASSPDRIAEAF
11	TRBJ2-6	TRBV20-1	SARVQGANVLT
10	TRBJ1-2	TRBV29-1	SVGRNNYGYT